The clone carrying this T cell receptor (beta chain) was picked up a small number of times. Amplification of the TCR beta CDR3 regions used RNA transcripts (as template). HTBI-primed RT-PCR formed the first round, and a multiplex PCR formed the second. TCRdb redid the calling of the multiplex PCR reads with MiXCR, one entry per CDR3 protein. The sample lists hundreds of thousands of distinct CDR3 sequences, roughly 39% seen once, with roughly 3% in the top ten. With 6 bases removed from V and 7 bases from J, the gap between germline ends came to 21 bases. Germline CDR1 reads KGHSH; CDR2 reads LQKENI. This CDR3 contains 15 residues. This entry is derived from a study of Graves' ophthalmopathy and Graves' hyperthyroidism.

The clonotype comes from an adult man with Graves' ophthalmopathy. The sequencing input was peripheral blood. The chain carries TRBV18 and TRBJ1-2; a possible D gene is TRBD1 (6 bases). CDR3 region: CASSDSSGVGRGYTF. The CDR3 nucleotides are TGTGCCAGCTCGGACTCCTCAGGGGTGGGACGTGGCTACACCTTC.